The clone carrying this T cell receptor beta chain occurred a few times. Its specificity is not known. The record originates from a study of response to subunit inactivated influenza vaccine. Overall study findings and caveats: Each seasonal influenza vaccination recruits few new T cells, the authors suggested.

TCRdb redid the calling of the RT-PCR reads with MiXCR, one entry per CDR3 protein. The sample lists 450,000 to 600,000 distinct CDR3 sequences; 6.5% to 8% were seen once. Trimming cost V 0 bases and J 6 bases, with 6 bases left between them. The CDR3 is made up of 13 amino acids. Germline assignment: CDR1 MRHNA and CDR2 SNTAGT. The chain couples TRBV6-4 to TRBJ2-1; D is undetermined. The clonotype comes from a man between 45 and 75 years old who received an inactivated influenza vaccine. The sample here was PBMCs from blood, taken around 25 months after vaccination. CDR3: CASSDSYGNEQFF. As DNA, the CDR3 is TGTGCCAGCAGTGACTCGTACGGCAATGAGCAGTTCTTC.